A single sample is the source of the 20 T cell receptor beta chains below, sequenced in a study of blood T cell repertoires in COVID-19. TCRdb's copy holds only in-frame clones and misses some; the assay was immunoSEQ multiplex PCR. The sample has some 100,000 clones; 70% to 80% are singletons. Sequencing input: peripheral blood. The receptor source for this set is a man aged 65 to 79 with acute or convalescent COVID-19.

J is TRBJ1-3 and V is TRBV30, with D hard to call. V was pared by 5 bases and J by 0 bases, with 11 bases between. The CDR3 has 14 amino acids. Germline V gene data show CDR1 as GTSNPN and CDR2 as SVGIG (reference sequence). CDR3 region: CAWGRVSSGNTIYF. The CDR3 DNA follows: TGTGCCTGGGGACGGGTCTCCTCTGGAAACACCATATATTTT.

The genes are TRBV3-1 (or the pseudogene TRBV3-2) and TRBJ1-3; a possible D gene is TRBD1 (5 bases). V was cut by 3 bases and J by 2 bases, with 8 bases left in between. Germline loops: CDR1 LGHDT, CDR2 YNNKEL (reference sequence). The CDR3 totals 14 residues. The CDR3 DNA sequence: TGTGCCAGCAGCCACCAAGGGGCTGGAAACACCATATATTTT. It is translated as CASSHQGAGNTIYF.

This chain uses TRBV28 with TRBJ1-4; maybe TRBD1 (5 bases). The germline V gene encodes CDR1 MDHEN and CDR2 SYDVKM. The CDR3 sequence is 15 residues long. Trimming took off 4 bases at V and 5 bases at J, with 14 bases between the two ends. The CDR3 nucleotides are TGTGCCAGCAGTTCTCAGACAGAGTTCAATGAAAAACTGTTTTTT. Encoded protein: CASSSQTEFNEKLFF.

The CDR3 loop reads CASSPWAAVISYEQYF. The CDR3 DNA reads TGTGCCAGCAGCCCTTGGGCAGCGGTGATCTCCTACGAGCAGTACTTC. The rearrangement links TRBV27 to TRBJ2-7; tentatively, D is TRBD2 (5 bases). The CDR3 sequence is 16 residues long. The V gene lost 6 bases and the J gene lost 0 bases, with 18 bases spanning the gap. Looked up from germline, CDR1 is MNHEY and CDR2 is SMNVEV (reference sequence).

This chain links TRBV5-1 with TRBJ2-7, with D tentatively TRBD2 (6 bases). Trimming shortened V by 0 bases and J by 3 bases, and 13 bases separated the two germline ends. The CDR3 runs 15 residues. CDR1 is SGHRS and CDR2 is YFSETQ in the germline V gene. The CDR3, as DNA: TGCGCCAGCAGCTTGGCCGGAGGGGTCTTCTACGAGCAGTACTTC. As protein: CASSLAGGVFYEQYF.

The J gene is TRBJ1-1, the V gene TRBV12-3 or TRBV12-4; 7 bases map to TRBD1. Unmatched junction bases numbered 6, after V lost 7 bases and J lost 4 bases. This CDR3 has 13 residues. This CDR3 reads CASMRGRVTEAFF. The CDR3 coding sequence is TGTGCCAGCATGAGGGGGCGCGTCACTGAAGCTTTCTTT.

This chain links TRBV28 with TRBJ1-5; possibly TRBD1 for D (5 bases). Per germline, CDR1 MDHEN and CDR2 SYDVKM. The ends were cut back, 6 bases at V and 5 bases at J, with 14 bases in the middle. The CDR3 runs 14 residues. CDR3 sequence (DNA): TGTGCCAGCAGACCAGACAGCGACCATCAGCCCCAGCATTTT. The encoded protein is CASRPDSDHQPQHF.

This chain joins TRBV5-4 and TRBJ2-1; 9 bases align to TRBD1. Germline V gives CDR1 SGHNT, CDR2 YYREEE (reference sequence). The CDR3 length is 15 residues. Trimming took 0 bases from V and 3 from J; bases not matched to a gene: 1. CDR3 DNA sequence: TGTGCCAGCAGCTTGGAGGACAGGGGCTACAATGAGCAGTTCTTC. This translates into CASSLEDRGYNEQFF. The full variable domain, rest sourced from reference TRBV5-4 and TRBJ2-1, is ETGVTQSPTHLIKTRGQQVTLRCSSQSGHNTVSWYQQALGQGPQFIFQYYREEENGRGNFPPRFSGLQFPNYSSELNVNALELDDSALYLCASSLEDRGYNEQFFGPGTRLTVL.

V usage is TRBV4-2 and J usage is TRBJ2-6; 11 bases are shared with TRBD2. Germline CDR1 and CDR2: LGHNA and YNFKEQ. The trim removed 0 bases at V and 4 bases at J, leaving 5 bases unmatched. This CDR3 has 18 residues. CDR3 in amino acids: CASSQETSGIAGANVLTF. The CDR3 DNA sequence: TGTGCCAGCAGCCAAGAGACTAGCGGGATAGCGGGGGCCAACGTCCTGACTTTC.

This chain joins TRBV6-1 and TRBJ2-1; 8 bases are shared with TRBD1. Trimming at V came to 4 bases and at J to 1 base, leaving 15 bases not matched to a gene. This CDR3 comprises 19 residues. In germline, CDR1 is MNHNS, CDR2 SASEGT. This chain's CDR3 is CASSGQGRLRRISYNEQFF. CDR3 DNA sequence: TGTGCCAGCAGTGGACAGGGGCGGCTCAGAAGAATATCCTACAATGAGCAGTTCTTC.

The gene calls are TRBV18 and TRBJ2-7; weak D call: TRBD1 (6 bases). Trimming cost V 5 bases and J 3 bases, with 14 bases left between them. The CDR3 contains 14 residues. CDR1 and CDR2 (germline): KGHSH, LQKENI. The CDR3, as DNA: TGTGCCAGCTCAAAACAGGGACGAGACTACGAGCAGTACTTC. This encodes CASSKQGRDYEQYF.

The gene calls are TRBV19 and TRBJ2-1; D is unresolved. This CDR3 comprises 12 residues. Germline CDR1 LNHDA, CDR2 SQIVND (reference sequence). The V end was cut by 7 bases, the J end by 2 bases, with 6 bases between. In nucleotides, the CDR3 is TGTGCCAGTAATACAGCCTACAATGAGCAGTTCTTC. Translated, it gives CASNTAYNEQFF. Filled out from reference TRBV19 and TRBJ2-1, the complete variable domain reads DGGITQSPKYLFRKEGQNVTLSCEQNLNHDAMYWYRQDPGQGLRLIYYSQIVNDFQKGDIAEGYSVSREKKESFPLTVTSAQKNPTAFYLCASNTAYNEQFFGPGTRLTVL.

The chain joins TRBV27 to TRBJ2-2; 7 bases align to TRBD1. The germline V gene encodes CDR1 MNHEY and CDR2 SMNVEV (reference sequence). The CDR3 covers 16 residues. Unmatched junction bases numbered 3, after V lost 2 bases and J lost 0 bases. The CDR3 DNA sequence: TGTGCCAGCAGTTTACCCAGGGGGACGAACACCGGGGAGCTGTTTTTT. Protein sequence: CASSLPRGTNTGELFF.

The chain links TRBV21-1 to TRBJ1-4; the listed D gene, TRBD1, was not tested against the DNA. TRBV21-1 is an annotated pseudogene. The CDR3 spans 18 residues. DNA for the CDR3: TGTGCCAGCAGCTCCCGGACAGAGCCTACCGCAACTAATGAAAAACTGTTTTTT. Protein sequence: CASSSRTEPTATNEKLFF.

The chain links TRBV5-8 to TRBJ2-5; 11 bases fit TRBD2. The CDR3 consists of 16 residues. The ends lost 5 bases at V and 2 bases at J; junction bases unmatched: 8. Germline values: CDR1 SGHTS, CDR2 YDEGEE. The CDR3 DNA reads TGTGCCAGCAGTAACGCCGGGACTAGCGGACAAGAGACCCAGTACTTC. It yields the protein CASSNAGTSGQETQYF. The full variable domain, its missing parts supplied by reference TRBV5-8 and TRBJ2-5, is EAGVTQSPTHLIKTRGQQATLRCSPISGHTSVYWYQQALGLGLQFLLWYDEGEERNRGNFPPRFSGRQFPNYSSELNVNALELEDSALYLCASSNAGTSGQETQYFGPGTRLLVL.

The chain links TRBV2 to TRBJ2-1, with 9 bases aligning to TRBD2. The trim removed 1 base at V and 5 bases at J, leaving 3 bases unmatched. There are 15 residues in the CDR3. The germline gives CDR1 SNHLY, CDR2 FYNNEI. The CDR3 loop reads CASSEGAGGDNEQFF. The CDR3 DNA is TGTGCCAGCAGTGAAGGGGCGGGAGGGGACAATGAGCAGTTCTTC.

The chain employs TRBV5-1 and TRBJ2-2; 15 positions agree with TRBD2. Germline assignment: CDR1 SGHRS and CDR2 YFSETQ. V gave up 0 bases and J gave up 4 bases; unmatched junction bases: 10. The CDR3 consists of 20 residues. CDR3 amino acids: CASSLGTTGTSGRITGELFF. Here the CDR3 DNA reads TGCGCCAGCAGCTTGGGGACAACCGGGACTAGCGGGAGGATCACCGGGGAGCTGTTTTTT.

The CDR3 nucleotides are TGTGCCAGCAGTCGCCAAGCGGGGGGTCAGTTCTTC. Translated: CASSRQAGGQFF. This rearrangement joins TRBV12-3 or TRBV12-4 to TRBJ2-1; 9 bases are a match to TRBD2. With 5 bases clipped from V and 13 bases from J, the junction kept 6 bases outside the gene matches. The CDR3 covers 12 residues.

This chain links TRBV7-3 with TRBJ1-6; D might be TRBD1 (6 bases). The CDR3 covers 13 residues. V was shortened by 3 bases and J by 10 bases, with 10 bases between the two germline ends. The germline V gene has CDR1 SGHTA and CDR2 FQGTGA. In nucleotides, the CDR3 is TGTGCCAGCAGCTTGGGACAAGACTCACCCCTCCACTTT. This sequence encodes CASSLGQDSPLHF. The full variable domain, its missing parts supplied by reference TRBV7-3 and TRBJ1-6, is GAGVSQTPSNKVTEKGKYVELRCDPISGHTALYWYRQSLGQGPEFLIYFQGTGAADDSGLPNDRFFAVRPEGSVSTLKIQRTERGDSAVYLCASSLGQDSPLHFGNGTRLTVT.

This chain uses TRBV12-3 or TRBV12-4 with TRBJ1-2; a possible D gene is TRBD1 (5 bases). The CDR3 loop spans 13 amino acids. Trimming removed 6 bases from V and 4 bases from J, with 12 bases in between. Here the CDR3 reads CASRPGGVYGYTF. CDR3 DNA: TGTGCCAGCAGGCCCGGGGGGGTCTATGGCTACACCTTC.